Listed below are T cell receptor beta chains from one sample, sequenced in a study of cytomegalovirus exposure and HLA in healthy donors. Sequencing used immunoSEQ multiplex PCR; TCRdb keeps in-frame clones, though not all of them. The table has some 350,000 clones, around 90% seen once. The source material was PBMCs. Receptor source: a woman aged 25 to 39 in good health and CMV-seropositive. CDR3s include the opening cysteine and the closing phenylalanine or tryptophan. Not all rows give a size; the values are once, few, many and, for expanded clones, a class.

J gene | CDR3 length | V gene | clone size | CDR3 protein
TRBJ2-7 | 15 | TRBV7-9 | . | CASSTGLAGAIEQYF
TRBJ1-1 | 12 | TRBV29-1 | . | CSVGGFNTEAFF
TRBJ1-1 | 14 | TRBV11-2 | . | CASSLEGALTEAFF
TRBJ1-5 | 16 | TRBV7-2 | . | CASSLQDRLGNQPQHF
TRBJ2-7 | 13 | TRBV30 | . | CAWSVRDRARGYF
TRBJ1-2 | 20 | TRBV27 | . | CASRVTPGQGVVHPNYGYTF
TRBJ1-5 | 13 | TRBV6-5 | . | CASSYSSNQPQHF
TRBJ1-2 | 12 | TRBV29-1 | . | CSVDGADEGYTF
TRBJ1-1 | 14 | TRBV19 | . | CASSGLLMNTEAFF
TRBJ2-5 | 13 | TRBV27 | . | CASSLNRGETQYF
TRBJ2-1 | 14 | TRBV5-1 | . | CASSLGGLRDEQFF
TRBJ2-4 | 12 | TRBV29-1 | . | CSVVSGSDIQYF
TRBJ2-1 | 14 | TRBV2 | . | CAALGAGGFNEQFF
TRBJ1-1 | 11 | TRBV29-1 | . | CSVESNTEAFF
TRBJ1-1 | 14 | TRBV15 | . | CATTLDRGDTEAFF
TRBJ1-4 | 16 | TRBV5-5 | once | CASSLLGSDRAENLFF
TRBJ2-5 | 14 | TRBV27 | . | CASKMSPVGETQYF
TRBJ1-4 | 17 | TRBV25-1 | . | CASSEYPRQGVIEKLFF
TRBJ1-1 | 14 | TRBV7-2 | . | CASRLPGWGTEAFF
TRBJ2-1 | 15 | TRBV28 | . | CASSLLASSYNEQFF
TRBJ2-7 | 14 | TRBV6-5 | . | CASSTRSRSYEQYF
TRBJ2-1 | 18 | TRBV13 | . | CASSRGIRRLDRDNEQFF
TRBJ1-2 | 13 | TRBV6-5 | . | CASSSGQLYGYTF
TRBJ2-5 | 14 | TRBV5-6 | . | CASSSGLDEETQYF
TRBJ2-7 | 15 | TRBV28 | . | CASSFRDRVSYEQYF
TRBJ2-3 | 13 | TRBV2 | . | CASNLGSTDTQYF
TRBJ2-7 | 14 | TRBV27 | . | CASSFNPTGNEQYF
TRBJ2-1 | 17 | TRBV4-3 | . | CASSREPGLAGDGEQFF
TRBJ2-7 | 14 | TRBV29-1 | once | CSVRYDQTTYEQYF
TRBJ2-3 | 15 | TRBV5-1 | . | CASTVTSGISDTQYF
TRBJ2-1 | 13 | TRBV29-1 | . | CSGRASGYNEQFF
TRBJ1-1 | 17 | TRBV27 | once | CASSSPGGRGFGTEAFF
TRBJ1-6 | 14 | TRBV15 | . | CATSRDKSNSPLHF
TRBJ2-7 | 13 | TRBV27 | . | CASSWTGPYEQYF
TRBJ2-2 | 16 | TRBV9 | . | CASSPWTGDLTGELFF
TRBJ1-5 | 16 | TRBV27 | once | CASSLSPGQGYQPQHF
TRBJ1-1 | 15 | TRBV11-2 | . | CASSANRGVDTEAFF
TRBJ2-7 | 18 | TRBV28 | once | CASSQPPGRQGGSYEQYF
TRBJ2-1 | 14 | TRBV6-5 | . | CASSYGLVGYEQFF
TRBJ1-1 | 16 | TRBV7-9 | . | CASSLPPGQGVTEAFF
TRBJ2-3 | 16 | TRBV28 | . | CASSSGQGRWTDTQYF
TRBJ2-7 | 14 | TRBV5-6 | . | CASSLAGQGYEQYF
TRBJ2-3 | 12 | TRBV6-5 | . | CASRAPPDTQYF
TRBJ2-5 | 13 | TRBV30 | . | CAWSSGIQETQYF
TRBJ1-1 | 14 | TRBV5-6 | . | CASSSTVGGTEAFF
TRBJ2-2 | 16 | TRBV28 | . | CASSFPKAGVTGELFF
TRBJ2-1 | 15 | TRBV5-6 | . | CASSLGADSYNEQFF
TRBJ2-7 | 13 | TRBV4-3 | . | CASSPGLPYEQYF
TRBJ1-2 | 13 | TRBV5-1 | . | CASSLGASQGYTF
TRBJ1-4 | 15 | TRBV4-3 | . | CASSPTTGSNEKLFF